The next 7 T cell receptor beta chains were all read from a single sample in a study of CD4 T cells in relation to SARS-CoV-2 and coronaviruses. Measured with immunoSEQ multiplex PCR; TCRdb has only the in-frame clones, and not every one. The data show 65,000 or so clones, 94% seen once. CD4+ T cells from unexposed donors were obtained before the COVID-19 pandemic (2011-2018). The material sequenced was naive CD4+ T cells from PBMCs. Subset noted: naive CD4+ T cells isolated by negative enrichment. Source of these receptors: a human donor in good health.

The chain couples TRBV7-8 to TRBJ2-1, with 10 nucleotides matching TRBD2. CDR3 size: 15 residues. The ends lost 2 bases at V and 7 bases at J; junction bases unmatched: 5. Germline lookup yields CDR1 SGHVS and CDR2 FQNEAQ. CDR3 sequence: CASSLRGLAVNEQFF. CDR3 coding DNA: TGTGCCAGCAGCTTACGCGGACTAGCGGTTAATGAGCAGTTCTTC.

The chain joins TRBV7-9 to TRBJ1-2; D is unresolved. V lost 1 base to trimming and J lost 5 bases, with 14 bases between them. Germline CDR1 is SEHNR and CDR2 is FQNEAQ (reference sequence). The CDR3 sequence is 15 residues long. DNA of the CDR3: TGTGCCAGCAGCTTAGGAAGTTCAGACCTTTATGGCTACACCTTC. Its translation is CASSLGSSDLYGYTF.

The rearrangement uses TRBV6-4 and TRBJ2-1, with no clear D. V dropped 3 bases and J dropped 6 bases, with 9 bases sitting between them. CDR1 MRHNA and CDR2 SNTAGT come from the germline V gene. The CDR3 is 13 residues long. CDR3 in amino acids: CASSESPINEQFF. The CDR3 region has the DNA TGTGCCAGCAGTGAAAGTCCGATCAATGAGCAGTTCTTC.

The chain combines TRBV28 with TRBJ1-6, with 9 bases that match TRBD1. From germline, CDR1 is MDHEN and CDR2 SYDVKM. The CDR3 covers 14 residues. V shed 6 bases, J shed 10 bases, and the junction held 7 bases outside the gene matches. The CDR3 here is CASRPGQGISPLHF. CDR3 sequence (DNA): TGTGCCAGCAGACCGGGACAGGGCATCTCACCCCTCCACTTT.

The rearrangement joins TRBV4-1 to TRBJ2-1; 8 bases are shared with TRBD1. CDR3 length: 14 residues. The trim removed 0 bases at V and 7 bases at J, leaving 2 bases unmatched. CDR1 and CDR2 (germline): MGHRA, YSYEKL. In nucleotides, the CDR3 is TGCGCCAGCAGCCAAGAGACAGGGGAAAATGAGCAGTTCTTC. Protein product: CASSQETGENEQFF.

The chain joins TRBV2 to TRBJ2-5, with D perhaps matching TRBD1 (5 bases). The CDR3 extends over 13 amino acids. V was trimmed by 4 bases and J by 5 bases, leaving 11 bases between them. The germline V gene has CDR1 SNHLY and CDR2 FYNNEI. The CDR3 protein is CASSVGRVETQYF. As DNA, the CDR3 is TGTGCCAGCAGTGTCGGCAGGGTGGAGACCCAGTACTTC.

The chain employs TRBV11-2 and TRBJ2-1; 9 bases align to TRBD1. The germline V gene encodes CDR1 SGHAT and CDR2 FQNNGV. The ends lost 6 bases at V and 6 bases at J; junction bases unmatched: 12. This CDR3 has 16 amino acids. The DNA of the CDR3 is TGTGCCAGCAGGCGAACAGGGGGCACAATTCGCAATGAGCAGTTCTTC. As protein: CASRRTGGTIRNEQFF.